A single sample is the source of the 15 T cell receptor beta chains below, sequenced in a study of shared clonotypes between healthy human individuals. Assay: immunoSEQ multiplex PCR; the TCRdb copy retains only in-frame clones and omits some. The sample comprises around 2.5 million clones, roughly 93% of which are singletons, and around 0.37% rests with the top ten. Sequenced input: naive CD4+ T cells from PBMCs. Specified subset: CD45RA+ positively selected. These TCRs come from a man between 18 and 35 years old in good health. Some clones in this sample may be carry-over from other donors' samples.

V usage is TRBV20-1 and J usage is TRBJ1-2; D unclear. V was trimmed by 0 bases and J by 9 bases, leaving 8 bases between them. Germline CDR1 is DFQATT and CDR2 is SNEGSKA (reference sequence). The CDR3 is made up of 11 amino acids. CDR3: CSARDRASYTF. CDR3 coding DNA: TGCAGTGCTAGAGATAGGGCGAGCTACACCTTC.

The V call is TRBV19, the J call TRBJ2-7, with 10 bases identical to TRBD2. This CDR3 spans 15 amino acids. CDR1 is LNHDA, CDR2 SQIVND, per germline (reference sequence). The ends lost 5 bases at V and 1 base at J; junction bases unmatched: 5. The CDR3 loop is CASSAWGLASYEQYF. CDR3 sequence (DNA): TGTGCCAGTAGTGCCTGGGGACTAGCGTCCTACGAGCAGTACTTC.

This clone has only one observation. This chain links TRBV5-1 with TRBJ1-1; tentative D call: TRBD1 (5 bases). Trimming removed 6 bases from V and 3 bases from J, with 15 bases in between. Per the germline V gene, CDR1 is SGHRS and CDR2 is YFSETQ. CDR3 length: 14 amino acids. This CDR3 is CASIAAGGDTEAFF. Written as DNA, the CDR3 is TGCGCCAGCATCGCGGCTGGGGGGGACACTGAAGCTTTCTTT. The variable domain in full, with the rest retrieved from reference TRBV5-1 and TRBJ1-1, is KAGVTQTPRYLIKTRGQQVTLSCSPISGHRSVSWYQQTPGQGLQFLFEYFSETQRNKGNFPGRFSGRQFSNSRSEMNVSTLELGDSALYLCASIAAGGDTEAFFGQGTRLTVV.

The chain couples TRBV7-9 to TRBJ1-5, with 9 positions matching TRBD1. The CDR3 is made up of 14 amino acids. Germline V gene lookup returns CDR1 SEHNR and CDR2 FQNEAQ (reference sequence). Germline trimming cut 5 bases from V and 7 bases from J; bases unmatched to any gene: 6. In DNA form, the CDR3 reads TGTGCCAGCAGCACCGACAGGGGGGACCAGCCCCAGCATTTT. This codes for CASSTDRGDQPQHF.

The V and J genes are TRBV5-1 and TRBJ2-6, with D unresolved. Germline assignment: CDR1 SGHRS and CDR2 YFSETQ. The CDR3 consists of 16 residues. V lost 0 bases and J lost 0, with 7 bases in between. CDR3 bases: TGCGCCAGCAGCTTGGTAGCAGGCTCTGGGGCCAACGTCCTGACTTTC. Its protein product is CASSLVAGSGANVLTF.

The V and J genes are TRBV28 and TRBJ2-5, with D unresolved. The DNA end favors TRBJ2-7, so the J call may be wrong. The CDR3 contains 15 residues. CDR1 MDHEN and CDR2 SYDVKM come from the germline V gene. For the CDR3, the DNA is TGTGCCAGCAGTTTAGTACAATTCAACCGGTACGAGCAGTACTTC. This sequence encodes CASSLVQFNRYEQYF.

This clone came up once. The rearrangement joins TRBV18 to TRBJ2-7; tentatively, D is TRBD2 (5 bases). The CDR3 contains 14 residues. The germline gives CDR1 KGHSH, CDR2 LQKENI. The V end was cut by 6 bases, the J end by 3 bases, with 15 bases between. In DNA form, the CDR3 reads TGTGCCAGCTCCCCCGGGGTCTCTAACTACGAGCAGTACTTC. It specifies CASSPGVSNYEQYF.

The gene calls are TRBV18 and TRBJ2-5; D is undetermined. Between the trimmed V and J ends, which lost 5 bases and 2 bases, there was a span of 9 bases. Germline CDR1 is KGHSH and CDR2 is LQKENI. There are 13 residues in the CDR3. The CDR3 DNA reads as TGTGCCAGCTCATTGCCCGGGCAAGAGACCCAGTACTTC. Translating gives CASSLPGQETQYF.

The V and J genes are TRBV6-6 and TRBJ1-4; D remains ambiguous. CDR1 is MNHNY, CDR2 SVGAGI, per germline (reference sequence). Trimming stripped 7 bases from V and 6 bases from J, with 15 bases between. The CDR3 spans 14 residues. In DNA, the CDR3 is TGTGCCAGCACTACCAGGCCGCCCCATGAAAAACTGTTTTTT. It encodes CASTTRPPHEKLFF.

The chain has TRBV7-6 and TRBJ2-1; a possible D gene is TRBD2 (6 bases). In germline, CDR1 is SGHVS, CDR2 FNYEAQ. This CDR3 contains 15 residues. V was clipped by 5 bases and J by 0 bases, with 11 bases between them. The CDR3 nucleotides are TGTGCCAGCAGCCCCATGGAGGGCTCCTACAATGAGCAGTTCTTC. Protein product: CASSPMEGSYNEQFF.

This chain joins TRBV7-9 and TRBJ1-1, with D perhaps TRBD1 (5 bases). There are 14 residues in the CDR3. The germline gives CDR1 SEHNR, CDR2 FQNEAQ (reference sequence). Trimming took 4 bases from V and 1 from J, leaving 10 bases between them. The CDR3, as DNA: TGTGCCAGCAGCTGGTTTGGGGCGAACACTGAAGCTTTCTTT. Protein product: CASSWFGANTEAFF.

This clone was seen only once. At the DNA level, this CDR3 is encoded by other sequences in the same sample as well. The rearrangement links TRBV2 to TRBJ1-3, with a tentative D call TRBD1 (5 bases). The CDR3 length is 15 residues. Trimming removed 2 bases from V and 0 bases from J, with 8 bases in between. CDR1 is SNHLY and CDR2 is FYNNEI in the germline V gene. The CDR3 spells CASSESGGSGNTIYF. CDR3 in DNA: TGTGCCAGCAGTGAATCGGGGGGCTCTGGAAACACCATATATTTT.

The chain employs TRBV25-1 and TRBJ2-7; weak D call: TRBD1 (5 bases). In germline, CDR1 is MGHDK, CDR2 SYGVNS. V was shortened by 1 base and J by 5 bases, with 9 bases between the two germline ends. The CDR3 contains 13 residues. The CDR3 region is CASSEFFRDEQYF. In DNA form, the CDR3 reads TGTGCCAGCAGTGAATTCTTCAGGGACGAGCAGTACTTC.

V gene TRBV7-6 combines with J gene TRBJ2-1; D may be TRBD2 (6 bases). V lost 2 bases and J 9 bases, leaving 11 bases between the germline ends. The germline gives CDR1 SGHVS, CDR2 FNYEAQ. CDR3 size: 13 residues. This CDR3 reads CASSLSGGTEQFF. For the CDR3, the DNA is TGTGCCAGCAGCTTATCCGGCGGGACTGAGCAGTTCTTC.

The CDR3 loop is CASSLLGANTEAFF. CDR3 DNA: TGTGCCAGCAGCTTATTAGGGGCGAACACTGAAGCTTTCTTT. The rearrangement links TRBV7-9 to TRBJ1-1, with D perhaps matching TRBD1 (5 bases). Germline-derived CDR1 and CDR2 are SEHNR and FQNEAQ (reference sequence). CDR3 length: 14 residues. The germline V and J ends were trimmed by 2 bases and 1 base, with 8 bases remaining between them.